The sequence of this TCR beta chain was determined in a study of T cell responses to AZD1222 COVID-19 vaccine. V gave up 5 bases and J gave up 4 bases; unmatched junction bases: 12. The CDR3 has 19 amino acids. Per germline, CDR1 ENHRY and CDR2 SYGVKD. Here immunoSEQ multiplex PCR was the method, and the copy in TCRdb shows in-frame clones only, minus some. The table has 110,000 to 150,000 clones, 88% seen once. Overall study results and limits: Repertoires in all cases were sampled only once the peak T cell response had passed. Clonal diversity may have been underestimated, and the donors were mostly white British, with more females than males. Unmutated regions of variants are reportedly targeted by nearly half of spike-specific TCRs.

Recipients boosted at about 4 weeks or about 12 weeks are pooled. With regard to this clone: Its specificity is unknown.

The receptor was derived from an adult who received the AZD1222 COVID-19 vaccine. The sample was peripheral blood, taken 28 days after the second AZD1222 dose. The chain has TRBV10-3 and TRBJ2-2; 14 positions agree with TRBD2. The CDR3 protein is CAISFTRLAGGPGTGELFF. DNA for the CDR3: TGTGCCATCAGTTTCACCCGACTAGCGGGGGGGCCGGGCACCGGGGAGCTGTTTTTT.